The 19 T cell receptor beta chains below come from one sample, sequenced in a study of blood T cells in healthy people across ages. The use of a sample-barcoded 5' primer and a J-beta primer mix characterized a second PCR of roughly 6 to 12 cycles. From the 5' RACE reads, TCRdb called clonotypes with MiXCR, one entry per CDR3 protein. The sample includes 750,000 to 950,000 distinct CDR3 sequences, 53% of them seen just once. The sample taken for sequencing was blood. The receptors derive from an elderly man in good health.

This clonotype was detected a few times. This rearrangement joins TRBV12-3 or TRBV12-4 to TRBJ2-1; 10 bases are shared with TRBD2. V trimming: 4 bases; J trimming: 7 bases; junction bases outside the gene matches: 4. There are 14 residues in the CDR3. The DNA of the CDR3 is TGTGCCAGCAGTTCAACGACTAGCGGGAATGAGCAGTTCTTC. It yields the protein CASSSTTSGNEQFF.

The rearrangement joins TRBV3-1 to TRBJ2-5; 7 bases fit TRBD2. The J segment lost 5 bases and the V segment lost 1 base, leaving 7 bases of the junction unmatched. Per germline, CDR1 LGHDT and CDR2 YNNKEL (reference sequence). CDR3 size: 15 residues. CDR3 sequence reads: CASSQGAGEGETQYF. The CDR3 region has the DNA TGTGCCAGCAGCCAAGGCGCGGGAGAAGGTGAGACCCAGTACTTC.

This rearrangement joins TRBV6-6 to TRBJ1-2; 9 nucleotides match TRBD1. The CDR3 has 16 residues. From germline, CDR1 is MNHNY and CDR2 SVGAGI (reference sequence). V was pared by 2 bases and J by 3 bases, with 7 bases of the junction left unmatched. CDR3 region: CASSYPPGQGYYGYTF. The CDR3, as DNA: TGTGCCAGCAGTTACCCACCGGGACAGGGCTACTATGGCTACACCTTC.

The chain is built from TRBV29-1 and TRBJ1-5, with no clear D. V dropped 4 bases and J dropped 0 bases, with 4 bases sitting between them. The CDR3 covers 12 residues. Germline V gives CDR1 SQVTM, CDR2 ANQGSEA. The CDR3 DNA follows: TGCAGCGTTGGGAATAGCAATCAGCCCCAGCATTTT. Amino acid sequence: CSVGNSNQPQHF.

The genes are TRBV20-1 and TRBJ1-5; D gene uncertain. V was shortened by 6 bases and J by 10 bases, with 16 bases between the two germline ends. The CDR3 sequence is 12 residues long. Looked up from germline, CDR1 is DFQATT and CDR2 is SNEGSKA (reference sequence). The CDR3 loop reads CSAAPGVSPQHF. The CDR3 nucleotides read TGCAGTGCCGCACCCGGGGTGTCTCCCCAGCATTTT.

The CDR3 nucleotides are TGTGCCAGCAGCTTGTCCCCGAGTCTTTACAATGAGCAGTTCTTC. Translating it yields CASSLSPSLYNEQFF. The chain links TRBV5-5 to TRBJ2-1; D is unresolved. V shed 1 base and J shed 4 bases, with 12 bases lying between them. The CDR3 is made up of 15 amino acids. The germline gives CDR1 SGHKS, CDR2 YYEKEE (reference sequence).

Only a few counts were recorded for this clonotype. The chain is built from TRBV11-1 and TRBJ2-1; 8 bases line up with TRBD2. Germline V CDR1 and CDR2: SGHAT, FQDESV (reference sequence). The CDR3 spans 15 residues. Unmatched junction bases numbered 6, after V lost 6 bases and J lost 2 bases. For the CDR3, the DNA is TGTGCCAGCAGTATTAGCGGGATCCCCTACAATGAGCAGTTCTTC. It specifies CASSISGIPYNEQFF.

The rearrangement links TRBV29-1 to TRBJ2-7; 9 bases align to TRBD2. Germline values: CDR1 SQVTM, CDR2 ANQGSEA. The CDR3 length is 15 residues. Trimming took 1 base from V and 3 from J; bases not matched to a gene: 7. CDR3 coding DNA: TGCAGCGTTGAAGCAGTCACTAGCGGGTACTACGAGCAGTACTTC. Amino acid sequence: CSVEAVTSGYYEQYF.

The sample holds a few counts of this clonotype. The chain has TRBV10-3 and TRBJ2-3; no reliable D call. There are 13 residues in the CDR3. Germline values: CDR1 ENHRY, CDR2 SYGVKD. The germline V and J ends were trimmed by 6 bases and 1 base, with 8 bases remaining between them. The CDR3 DNA reads TGTGCCATCAGCCCGGACGGCACAGATACGCAGTATTTT. Amino acids: CAISPDGTDTQYF.

The genes are TRBV18 and TRBJ1-2; a possible D gene is TRBD1 (6 bases). The CDR3 is 13 amino acids. Germline values: CDR1 KGHSH, CDR2 LQKENI. V was shortened by 6 bases and J by 0 bases, with 8 bases between the two germline ends. This CDR3 reads CASSTGSNYGYTF. The CDR3 bases are TGTGCCAGCTCCACAGGGTCTAACTATGGCTACACCTTC. The full variable domain, rest sourced from reference TRBV18 and TRBJ1-2, is NAGVMQNPRHLVRRRGQEARLRCSPMKGHSHVYWYRQLPEEGLKFMVYLQKENIIDESGMPKERFSAEFPKEGPSILRIQQVVRGDSAAYFCASSTGSNYGYTFGSGTRLTVV.

The J gene is TRBJ1-2, the V gene TRBV20-1; D remains ambiguous. V shed 0 bases and J shed 3 bases, with 14 bases lying between them. The CDR3 contains 15 residues. Per the germline V gene, CDR1 is DFQATT and CDR2 is SNEGSKA (reference sequence). The CDR3 DNA reads as TGCAGTGCTAGAGATCAAGGCCCAATCCACTATGGCTACACCTTC. This sequence encodes CSARDQGPIHYGYTF.

The rearrangement joins TRBV2 to TRBJ2-3, with 8 bases aligning to TRBD2. The CDR3 loop spans 14 amino acids. V lost 6 bases, J lost 8 bases, and 10 bases stayed unmatched. The V gene's germline CDR1 is SNHLY and CDR2 FYNNEI. The CDR3 DNA reads TGTGCCAGCAGAAATAGCGGGGATAGCGGTACGCAGTATTTT. Its translation: CASRNSGDSGTQYF.

The count of this clonotype is one. An end of the junction differs from the germline gene, which may be a read error. This sequence joins TRBV9 and TRBJ2-4; D could derive from TRBD1 or TRBD2 (5 bases each). The last part of the DNA fits TRBJ2-7 better; the J call may be wrong. The CDR3 consists of 14 residues. Germline V gene sequence: CDR1 SGDLS, CDR2 YYNGEE. The CDR3 is CAGSARLGVYEQYF. The CDR3 nucleotides read TGTGCCGGCAGCGCGCGTTTGGGGGTCTACGAGCAGTACTTC.

As regards this clonotype: The junction and the germline gene differ at one end; a read error may be behind it. The chain links TRBV29-1 to TRBJ2-1, with D tentatively TRBD1 (5 bases). The CDR3 spans 16 residues. Germline CDR1 and CDR2: SQVTM and ANQGSEA. Here the CDR3 reads CSVEQGGGSSCNEQFF. The CDR3 nucleotides read TGCAGCGTTGAACAGGGCGGCGGAAGCTCCTGCAATGAGCAGTTCTTC.

Notes on this clonotype: A read error may explain this, as a much larger clone is one base away. CDR3 sequence (DNA): TGTGCCAGCAGTGACATGGGGGGTGGCTATGGCTACACCTTC. It yields the protein CASSDMGGGYGYTF. The rearrangement uses TRBV6-5 and TRBJ1-2, with D perhaps TRBD1 (5 bases). The V end lost 5 bases, the J end lost 4 bases, and 14 bases lay between the germline ends. CDR3 size: 14 residues. Germline V gene sequence: CDR1 MNHEY, CDR2 SVGAGI.

This clonotype was counted between two and nine times. This chain uses TRBV12-3 or TRBV12-4 with TRBJ2-7, with TRBD1 matching 9 bases. J was trimmed by 6 bases and V by 5 bases; bases with no gene match: 5. The CDR3 sequence is 13 residues long. CDR3 sequence reads: CASSLRDRAEQYF. As DNA, the CDR3 is TGTGCCAGCAGTCTCAGGGACAGGGCCGAGCAGTACTTC.

This clonotype showed up just a few times. The rearrangement joins TRBV6-2 or TRBV6-3 to TRBJ2-1, with D possibly being TRBD2 (6 bases). V was trimmed by 5 bases and J by 9 bases, leaving 14 bases between them. Per germline, CDR1 MNHEY and CDR2 SVGEGT. CDR3 length equals 13 residues. CDR3 sequence reads: CASSRGGGGEQFF. The CDR3 region has the DNA TGTGCCAGCAGTCGTGGGGGAGGCGGTGAGCAGTTCTTC.

This clonotype was counted only a few times. This sequence joins TRBV25-1 and TRBJ2-1; tentatively, D is TRBD2 (5 bases). The CDR3 sequence is 16 residues long. Deletions cut 4 bases from V and 2 bases from J, with 15 bases between. From germline, CDR1 is MGHDK and CDR2 SYGVNS. The DNA of the CDR3 is TGTGCCAGCAGTGGGAGGCTCCGAGGCCCCTACAATGAGCAGTTCTTC. Its translation is CASSGRLRGPYNEQFF.

This clonotype was observed a few times. The J gene is TRBJ2-7, the V gene TRBV29-1, with D perhaps TRBD2 (5 bases). CDR1 and CDR2 (germline): SQVTM, ANQGSEA. This CDR3 region has 12 residues. V lost 4 bases and J 2 bases, leaving 9 bases between the germline ends. The CDR3 is CSVASNAYEQYF. In DNA, the CDR3 is TGCAGCGTTGCTAGCAACGCCTACGAGCAGTACTTC.